These T cell receptor beta chains were read from a single sample in a study of blood T cell repertoires in COVID-19. Produced via immunoSEQ multiplex PCR; TCRdb's table is partial and in-frame only. The sample lists around 150,000 clones; roughly nine tenths were seen once. The sample consisted of peripheral blood. The source of these receptors is a woman in her sixties or seventies with active or convalescent COVID-19. CDR3s include the opening cysteine and the closing phenylalanine or tryptophan. A D gene is named only where the DNA matches it firmly. Some rows mark clone size as missing; the rest say once, few, many or name a class of expanded clone.

D	V	size	J	DNA	CDR3
-	TRBV3-1/TRBV3-2	-	TRBJ1-1	TGTGCCAGCAGCCAAGTTTTAGGGGGCACTGAAGCTTTCTTT	CASSQVLGGTEAFF
-	TRBV4-1	-	TRBJ1-2	TGCGCCAGCAGCCGCGGAACACAGGGTCACTATGGCTACACCTTC	CASSRGTQGHYGYTF
TRBD2	TRBV4-1	-	TRBJ2-5	TGCGCCAGCAGCCACTCCCCATTCGGAGCTGCGGGGGGGCCCCAAGAGACCCAGTACTTC	CASSHSPFGAAGGPQETQYF
TRBD1	TRBV27	-	TRBJ1-4	TGTGCCAGCAGTTCCCGGGACAGTGAGATGAGAAAACTGTTTTTT	CASSSRDSEMRKLFF
-	TRBV12-5	-	TRBJ2-1	TGTGCTAGCGTTGGGGCCTCAGCCTACAATGAGCAGTTCTTC	CASVGASAYNEQFF
-	TRBV19	-	TRBJ1-3	TGTGCCAGTAGTCTCCTGCTCAACTTCGCTGGAAACACCATATATTTT	CASSLLLNFAGNTIYF
TRBD2	TRBV10-3	-	TRBJ2-1	TGTGCCATGTCTGCCGGACTAGCCCCTGAGCAGTTCTTC	CAMSAGLAPEQFF
-	TRBV7-2	-	TRBJ1-4	TGTGCCAGCAGCTTAGTGGCGGCCTCGGGTGAAAAACTGTTTTTT	CASSLVAASGEKLFF
TRBD1	TRBV25-1	-	TRBJ1-5	TGTGCCAGCAGCCCGGGACAGGGTCTCAATCAGCCCCAGCATTTT	CASSPGQGLNQPQHF
TRBD1	TRBV15	-	TRBJ2-7	TGTGCCACCAGCAGAGTTGTCGGACAGGGGCTTAGGGAGCAGTACTTC	CATSRVVGQGLREQYF
-	TRBV7-2	-	TRBJ2-7	TGTGCCAGCAGCTTAGAGCCCTTAGCCGAGCAGTACTTC	CASSLEPLAEQYF
TRBD1	TRBV27	few	TRBJ1-4	TGTGCCAGCAGTTTGGGACAGCGTACAACTAATGAAAAACTGTTTTTT	CASSLGQRTTNEKLFF
-	TRBV21-1	-	TRBJ1-5	TGTGCCAGCAGCAAAGCGGGACAGGACCCTTTCAATCAGCCCCAGCATTTT	CASSKAGQDPFNQPQHF